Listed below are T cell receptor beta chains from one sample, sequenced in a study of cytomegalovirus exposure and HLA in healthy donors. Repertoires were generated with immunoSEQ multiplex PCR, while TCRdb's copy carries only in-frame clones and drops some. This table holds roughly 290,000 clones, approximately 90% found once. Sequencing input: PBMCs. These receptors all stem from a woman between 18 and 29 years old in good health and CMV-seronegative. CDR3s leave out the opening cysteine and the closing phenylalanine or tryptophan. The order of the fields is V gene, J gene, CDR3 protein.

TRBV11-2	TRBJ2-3	ASSLGLGPHTDTQY
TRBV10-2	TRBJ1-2	ASLGTDKYGYT
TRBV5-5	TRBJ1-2	ASSLGNTYGYT
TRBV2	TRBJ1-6	ASSISNSPLH
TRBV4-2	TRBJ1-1	ASSQDITREAF
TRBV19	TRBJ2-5	ASSKRTQIETQY
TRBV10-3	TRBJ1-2	AVAQGARGYT
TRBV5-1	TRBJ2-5	ASSEQETQY
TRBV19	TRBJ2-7	ASSPGTLGYEQY
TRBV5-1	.	ASSLAGQSYEQY
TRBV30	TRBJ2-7	AWSPGTGLYEQY
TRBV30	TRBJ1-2	AEKGQGGRNT
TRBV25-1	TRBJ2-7	ALQGFHEQY
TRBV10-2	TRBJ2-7	ASRATSGGEYEQY
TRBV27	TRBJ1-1	ASSLSQGLNTEAF
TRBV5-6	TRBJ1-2	ASSSIQGNYGYT
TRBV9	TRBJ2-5	ASSVTGVGETQY
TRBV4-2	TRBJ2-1	ASSQGLGLADYNEQF
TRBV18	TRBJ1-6	ASSPPDRKGSPLH
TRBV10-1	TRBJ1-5	ASSESLGYSIGGVFPRDQPQH
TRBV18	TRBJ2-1	ASSPPLAGGQF
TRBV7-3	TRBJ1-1	ASRTQTGTEAF
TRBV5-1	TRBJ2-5	ASSSILEEVETQY
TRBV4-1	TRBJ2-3	ASSQDGGTGETQY
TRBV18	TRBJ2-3	ASSPLADLASAGDTQY
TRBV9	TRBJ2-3	ASSPVSTDTQY
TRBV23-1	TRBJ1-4	ASSQRGPWEKLF
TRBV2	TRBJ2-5	ASSFSLEETQY
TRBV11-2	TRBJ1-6	ASRHWGTGVSPLH
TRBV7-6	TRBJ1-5	ASSLDPRNQPQH
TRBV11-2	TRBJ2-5	ASSLGGAAIQETQY
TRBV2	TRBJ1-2	ASSEEIFLGQTLNYGYT
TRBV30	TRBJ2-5	ASLRLAGGIQETQY
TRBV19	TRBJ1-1	ASSPGDRLNTEAF
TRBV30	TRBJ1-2	AWDVRSGYGYT
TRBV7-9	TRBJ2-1	ASSLGLAGKF
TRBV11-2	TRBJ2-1	ASSHPGKTYSMVNEQF
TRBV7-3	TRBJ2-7	ASSSGQGPYEQY
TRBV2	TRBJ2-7	ASSEPQPFYEQY
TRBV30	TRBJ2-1	AWSSGGAKF
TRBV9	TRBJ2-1	ASSVTSGGHNEQF
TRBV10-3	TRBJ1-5	AISSTGLENQPQH
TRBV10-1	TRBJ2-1	ASSPRPGGYNEQF
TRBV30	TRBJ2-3	AWSVTFTDTQY
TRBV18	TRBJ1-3	ASANLQGNTIY
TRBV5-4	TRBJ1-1	ASSAPAGMNTEAF
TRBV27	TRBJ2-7	ASSFYQGGTYEQY
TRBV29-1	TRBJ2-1	SVGSGGPNNEQF